One sample yielded the 10 T cell receptor beta chains listed below, sequenced in a study of molecular identifiers for immune sequencing clone quantification. TCRdb recomputed calls from the PCR reads with MiXCR, one row per CDR3 protein. The sample lists approximately 60,000 distinct CDR3 sequences; around 20% were seen once. Sequencing was performed on naive CD8+ T cells from blood, with Jurkat cell RNA spiked in. Subset given: FACS-sorted CD8+CD4-CCR7+CD45RA+ naive T cells. These receptors were collected from a human donor in good health. Some libraries in this study had Jurkat cell RNA spiked in.

This clonotype was recorded many times. The chain joins TRBV12-3 or TRBV12-4 to TRBJ2-3, with no clear D. Trimming left V 1 base short and J 0 bases short, with 8 bases between. The CDR3 is made up of 15 amino acids. The CDR3 DNA sequence: TGTGCCAGCAGTTTAGAGCTGCCTAGCACAGATACGCAGTATTTT. Its translation is CASSLELPSTDTQYF.

This clonotype was detected ten times or more. This chain's CDR3 is CASSQVSVGRDSYEQYF. The CDR3 DNA follows: TGCGCCAGCAGCCAAGTCTCAGTGGGAAGAGACTCCTACGAGCAGTACTTC. The chain recombines TRBV4-1 with TRBJ2-7; D gene uncertain. Per germline, CDR1 MGHRA and CDR2 YSYEKL. The ends were cut back, 1 base at V and 0 bases at J, with 16 bases in the middle. This CDR3 contains 17 residues.

This CDR3 reads CATSELAGGPQFF. Written as DNA, the CDR3 is TGTGCCACCAGTGAACTAGCGGGAGGGCCACAGTTCTTC. This chain connects TRBV24-1 to TRBJ2-1, with 13 positions matching TRBD2. Germline V CDR1 and CDR2: KGHDR, SFDVKD. The CDR3 totals 13 residues. Trimming removed 4 bases from V and 13 bases from J; junction bases left unmatched: 3.

This clonotype appeared a few times. The V gene is TRBV4-1, the J gene TRBJ1-4; TRBD1 agrees at 7 bases. The junction had 12 bases not matched to a gene; V was cut back by 0 bases and J by 5 bases. The CDR3 spans 18 residues. CDR1 and CDR2 (germline): MGHRA, YSYEKL. The CDR3 spells CASSQEATSWDRNEKLFF. The CDR3 nucleotides read TGCGCCAGCAGCCAAGAAGCTACTTCCTGGGACAGAAATGAAAAACTGTTTTTT.

The table lists this clonotype with many counts. V usage is TRBV12-2 and J usage is TRBJ2-7; the table gives TRBD1 as D, unverified against the DNA. TRBV12-2 is labeled a pseudogene. The CDR3 length is 16 residues. The CDR3 DNA follows: TGTGCAAGTCGCTTAGCGCATCGGGGCAGCTCCTACGAGCAGTACTTC. Translated: CASRLAHRGSSYEQYF.

The rearrangement uses TRBV27 and TRBJ2-1; possibly TRBD1 or TRBD2 for D (5 bases each). The CDR3 is 15 residues long. Germline loops: CDR1 MNHEY, CDR2 SMNVEV (reference sequence). V lost 7 bases and J lost 4, with 17 bases in between. The CDR3 DNA reads TGTGCCAGCAATTTTCCGGGGCAAACATACAATGAGCAGTTCTTC. Its translation: CASNFPGQTYNEQFF.

A word on this clonotype: The junction and the germline gene differ at one end; a read error may be behind it. The chain employs TRBV10-1 and TRBJ2-3; possibly TRBD1 or TRBD2 for D (6 bases each). Germline V gene sequence: CDR1 WNHNN, CDR2 SYGVQD (reference sequence). The CDR3 totals 15 residues. The CDR3 sequence is CASSVGATSTDTQRF. Here the CDR3 DNA reads TGCGCCAGCAGTGTGGGGGCTACTAGCACAGATACGCAGCGTTTT.

As concerns this clonotype: A much larger clone sits a single nucleotide away, making a read error possible. V gene TRBV14 combines with J gene TRBJ2-5; D is unresolved. This CDR3 is 12 amino acids long. The V gene's germline CDR1 is SGHDN and CDR2 FVKESK. Trimming took 4 bases from V and 4 from J, leaving 7 bases between them. DNA of the CDR3: TGTGCCAGCAGCCGCAAGGGAGAGACCCAGTACTTC. Translated: CASSRKGETQYF.

This clonotype was seen a few times. The chain recombines TRBV6-2 or TRBV6-3 with TRBJ2-3; D is possibly TRBD1 or TRBD2 (5 bases each). CDR3 length: 15 residues. Trimming took 2 bases from V and 1 from J, leaving 10 bases between them. The V gene's germline CDR1 is MNHEY and CDR2 SVGEGT. The CDR3 DNA reads TGTGCCAGCAGTTACGGGACGGTGCGCACAGATACGCAGTATTTT. Translation gives CASSYGTVRTDTQYF.

There are many counts of this clonotype. The chain combines TRBV7-9 with TRBJ1-1; 7 nucleotides match TRBD1. CDR1 and CDR2 from the germline V gene are SEHNR and FQNEAQ (reference sequence). Germline trimming cut 4 bases from V and 2 bases from J; bases unmatched to any gene: 10. The CDR3 covers 16 residues. The CDR3 sequence: CASSSHGGQPNTEAFF. The CDR3 DNA is TGTGCCAGCAGCTCCCATGGGGGACAGCCTAACACTGAAGCTTTCTTT.